The 12 T cell receptor beta chains listed next were all sequenced from one sample in a study of T cell responses to AZD1222 COVID-19 vaccine. Profiled with immunoSEQ multiplex PCR; TCRdb holds only in-frame clones, not every one. The table has about 170,000 clones, over 85% seen once; the top ten hold about 3.9%. The starting material was peripheral blood, obtained on day 0 of AZD1222 vaccination. The receptors derive from an adult in good health.

The chain has TRBV19 and TRBJ1-2, with D hard to call. The V gene lost 1 base and the J gene lost 6 bases, with 6 bases spanning the gap. Germline V gene data show CDR1 as LNHDA and CDR2 as SQIVND (reference sequence). This CDR3 comprises 12 residues. The CDR3 sequence is CASSIGRDGYTF. The CDR3 DNA follows: TGTGCCAGTAGTATAGGAAGGGATGGCTACACCTTC. The full variable domain, with the rest looked up from reference TRBV19 and TRBJ1-2, is DGGITQSPKYLFRKEGQNVTLSCEQNLNHDAMYWYRQDPGQGLRLIYYSQIVNDFQKGDIAEGYSVSREKKESFPLTVTSAQKNPTAFYLCASSIGRDGYTFGSGTRLTVV.

This clone appeared a single time. The DNA of the CDR3 is TGTGCCACCAGTGAGGGCGGAGACAATGAGCAGTTCTTC. Its translation is CATSEGGDNEQFF. The genes are TRBV24-1 and TRBJ2-1; D gene uncertain. Trimming took 4 bases from V and 5 from J, leaving 8 bases between them. Germline V gene lookup returns CDR1 KGHDR and CDR2 SFDVKD. This CDR3 has 13 residues.

The chain's CDR3 is CASSQAESSNQPQHF. CDR3 DNA: TGCGCCAGCAGCCAAGCCGAATCGAGTAATCAGCCCCAGCATTTT. This chain links TRBV4-1 with TRBJ1-5; D remains ambiguous. CDR1 is MGHRA and CDR2 is YSYEKL in the germline V gene. V was trimmed by 1 base and J by 4 bases, leaving 11 bases between them. The length of the CDR3 is 15 residues.

V and J are TRBV5-4 and TRBJ2-2, with 9 bases that match TRBD2. J gave up 0 bases and V 0 bases, and 6 bases lay outside the gene matches. This CDR3 is 18 amino acids long. Germline V gene data show CDR1 as SGHNT and CDR2 as YYREEE (reference sequence). CDR3 DNA sequence: TGTGCCAGCAGCTTGGCCGCGGGGGGGCCCGCGAACACCGGGGAGCTGTTTTTT. It encodes CASSLAAGGPANTGELFF.

This clone has a handful of counts. The chain combines TRBV27 with TRBJ2-7, with D perhaps TRBD1 or TRBD2 (5 bases each). From germline, CDR1 is MNHEY and CDR2 SMNVEV (reference sequence). CDR3 length: 12 amino acids. V shed 3 bases and J shed 3 bases, with 6 bases lying between them. CDR3 in amino acids: CASSLRGYEQYF. As DNA, the CDR3 is TGTGCCAGCAGTTTGAGGGGCTACGAGCAGTACTTC.

This clone showed up just once. V is TRBV5-1 and J is TRBJ2-1; TRBD2 agrees at 8 bases. The ends lost 0 bases at V and 4 bases at J; junction bases unmatched: 9. CDR3 length equals 17 residues. Germline loops: CDR1 SGHRS, CDR2 YFSETQ. CDR3 loop: CASSLVPAGGPYNEQFF. The CDR3 coding sequence is TGCGCCAGCAGCTTGGTGCCCGCGGGAGGACCTTACAATGAGCAGTTCTTC.

The rearrangement uses TRBV5-4 and TRBJ1-2; D call uncertain. The CDR3 sequence is 14 residues long. V was trimmed by 1 base and J by 2 bases, leaving 9 bases between them. Looked up from germline, CDR1 is SGHNT and CDR2 is YYREEE (reference sequence). In nucleotides, the CDR3 is TGTGCCAGCAGCTTGCATAGTGGAAACTATGGCTACACCTTC. This codes for CASSLHSGNYGYTF. The full variable domain, completed using reference TRBV5-4 and TRBJ1-2, is ETGVTQSPTHLIKTRGQQVTLRCSSQSGHNTVSWYQQALGQGPQFIFQYYREEENGRGNFPPRFSGLQFPNYSSELNVNALELDDSALYLCASSLHSGNYGYTFGSGTRLTVV.

The V call is TRBV7-9, the J call TRBJ2-3, with unresolved D. The germline V gene encodes CDR1 SEHNR and CDR2 FQNEAQ (reference sequence). Trimming removed 1 base from V and 0 bases from J, with 5 bases in between. This CDR3 has 14 residues. This CDR3 is CASSLGTSTDTQYF. Here the CDR3 DNA reads TGTGCCAGCAGCTTAGGTACAAGCACAGATACGCAGTATTTT. The whole variable domain, filled in from reference TRBV7-9 and TRBJ2-3, reads DTGVSQNPRHKITKRGQNVTFRCDPISEHNRLYWYRQTLGQGPEFLTYFQNEAQLEKSRLLSDRFSAERPKGSFSTLEIQRTEQGDSAMYLCASSLGTSTDTQYFGPGTRLTVL.

The chain has TRBV2 and TRBJ1-1; 9 bases agree with TRBD1. CDR1 is SNHLY and CDR2 is FYNNEI in the germline V gene. V lost 6 bases and J lost 1; bases outside the gene matches: 6. There are 15 residues in the CDR3. The CDR3 sequence is CASRSRTGENTEAFF. CDR3 in DNA: TGTGCCAGCAGAAGTAGGACAGGGGAGAACACTGAAGCTTTCTTT. The complete variable domain, with remaining parts taken from reference TRBV2 and TRBJ1-1, reads EPEVTQTPSHQVTQMGQEVILRCVPISNHLYFYWYRQILGQKVEFLVSFYNNEISEKSEIFDDQFSVERPDGSNFTLKIRSTKLEDSAMYFCASRSRTGENTEAFFGQGTRLTVV.

The V gene is TRBV6-5, the J gene TRBJ1-1; tentatively, D is TRBD1 (6 bases). The germline gives CDR1 MNHEY, CDR2 SVGAGI. V was pared by 7 bases and J by 7 bases, with 16 bases between. This CDR3 is built from 13 residues. Here the CDR3 reads CASTSGERIEAFF. The CDR3 DNA is TGTGCCAGCACCTCAGGGGAGAGGATTGAAGCTTTCTTT.

This clone was counted only a few times. V usage is TRBV27 and J usage is TRBJ1-6, with 7 bases lining up with TRBD1. This CDR3 has 13 amino acids. With 6 bases clipped from V and 8 bases from J, the junction kept 4 bases outside the gene matches. Germline loops: CDR1 MNHEY, CDR2 SMNVEV (reference sequence). For the CDR3, the DNA is TGTGCCAGCAGCCCGACAGGGCATTCACCCCTCCACTTT. Encoded protein: CASSPTGHSPLHF.

The chain links TRBV9 to TRBJ1-6; D unresolved. V was pared by 3 bases and J by 9 bases, with 16 bases between. The CDR3 length is 15 residues. The germline CDR1 and CDR2 sequences are SGDLS and YYNGEE. The CDR3 is CASSATDGRSSPLHF. CDR3 coding DNA: TGTGCCAGCAGCGCGACGGACGGACGTTCTTCACCCCTCCACTTT.